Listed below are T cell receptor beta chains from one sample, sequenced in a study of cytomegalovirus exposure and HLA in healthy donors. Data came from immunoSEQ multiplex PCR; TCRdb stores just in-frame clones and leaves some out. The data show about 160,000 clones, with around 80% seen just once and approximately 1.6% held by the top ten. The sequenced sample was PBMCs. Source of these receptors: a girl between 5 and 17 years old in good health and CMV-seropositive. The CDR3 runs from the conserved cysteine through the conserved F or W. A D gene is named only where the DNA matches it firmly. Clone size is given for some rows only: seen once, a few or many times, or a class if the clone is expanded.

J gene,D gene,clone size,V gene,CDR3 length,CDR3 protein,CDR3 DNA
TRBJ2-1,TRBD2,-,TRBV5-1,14,CASSLGPGGHEQFF,TGCGCCAGCAGCTTAGGCCCGGGGGGGCACGAGCAGTTCTTC
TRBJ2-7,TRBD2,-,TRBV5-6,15,CASSLTSGEEDEQYF,TGTGCCAGCAGCCTGACTAGCGGGGAGGAAGACGAGCAGTACTTC
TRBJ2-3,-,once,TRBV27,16,CASSSAGTTDTDTQYF,TGTGCCAGCAGTTCGGCCGGGACAACCGACACAGATACGCAGTATTTT
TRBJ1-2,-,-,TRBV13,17,CASSLWAGGFRFHGYTF,TGTGCCAGCAGCTTATGGGCGGGCGGGTTTCGCTTCCATGGCTACACCTTC
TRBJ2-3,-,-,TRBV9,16,CASSEKRSSSTDTQYF,TGTGCCAGCAGCGAAAAGCGGTCTTCTAGCACAGATACGCAGTATTTT
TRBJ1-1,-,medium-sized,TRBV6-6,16,CASSPPEEVSNTEAFF,TGTGCCAGCAGCCCCCCTGAGGAAGTCTCGAACACTGAAGCTTTCTTT
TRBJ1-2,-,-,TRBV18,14,CASSPNRGTNGYTF,TGTGCCAGCTCACCCAATCGGGGGACCAATGGCTACACCTTC
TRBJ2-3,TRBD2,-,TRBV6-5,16,CASSSGLAGGGDTQYF,TGTGCCAGCAGTTCCGGACTAGCGGGAGGCGGGGATACGCAGTATTTT
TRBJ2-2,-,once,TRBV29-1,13,CSAVGANTGELFF,TGCAGCGCCGTAGGGGCCAACACCGGGGAGCTGTTTTTT
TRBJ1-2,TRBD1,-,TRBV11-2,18,CASSSNLGDRGHGYGYTF,TGTGCCAGCAGCTCCAACCTCGGGGACAGGGGGCACGGCTATGGCTACACCTTC
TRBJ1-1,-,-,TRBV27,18,CASSLEPGHTLMNTEAFF,TGTGCCAGCAGCCTTGAGCCGGGACACACCCTAATGAACACTGAAGCTTTCTTT
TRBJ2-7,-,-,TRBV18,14,CASSPPTGLWEQYF,TGTGCCAGCTCACCACCCACAGGGTTGTGGGAGCAGTACTTC
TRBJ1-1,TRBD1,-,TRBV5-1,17,CASSITGQDTMNTEAFF,TGCGCCAGCAGCATAACCGGACAGGATACAATGAACACTGAAGCTTTCTTT
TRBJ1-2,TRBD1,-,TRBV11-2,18,CASSSPQTATGGGYGYTF,TGTGCCAGCAGCTCCCCTCAAACGGCCACAGGGGGGGGCTATGGCTACACCTTC
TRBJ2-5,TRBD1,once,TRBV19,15,CASSPGGQGAETQYF,TGTGCCAGTAGTCCAGGGGGACAGGGGGCAGAGACCCAGTACTTC
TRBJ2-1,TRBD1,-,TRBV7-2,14,CASSLDRGIPEQFF,TGTGCCAGCAGCTTAGACAGGGGGATTCCCGAGCAGTTCTTC
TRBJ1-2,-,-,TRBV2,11,CASSYGEGYTF,TGTGCCAGCAGTTACGGAGAGGGCTACACCTTC
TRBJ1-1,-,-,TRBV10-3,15,CAISEPGLGNTEAFF,TGTGCCATCAGTGAGCCCGGCCTAGGGAACACTGAAGCTTTCTTT
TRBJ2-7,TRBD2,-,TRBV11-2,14,CASSPGLASYEQYF,TGTGCCAGCAGCCCGGGACTAGCTAGCTACGAGCAGTACTTC
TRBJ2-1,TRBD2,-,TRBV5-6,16,CASSTFSGGVYNEQFF,TGTGCCAGCAGCACCTTTAGCGGGGGGGTATACAATGAGCAGTTCTTC
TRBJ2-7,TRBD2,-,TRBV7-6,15,CASSLAGGPADRQYF,TGTGCCAGCAGCTTGGCGGGAGGCCCAGCGGATCGGCAGTACTTC
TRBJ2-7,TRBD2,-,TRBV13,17,CASSHLGAGGLSYEQYF,TGTGCCAGCAGCCATCTCGGGGCGGGGGGCCTTTCCTACGAGCAGTACTTC
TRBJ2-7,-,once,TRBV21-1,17,CASSQGQGANKGLEQYF,TGTGCCAGCAGCCAAGGACAGGGGGCTAACAAGGGGCTCGAGCAGTACTTC
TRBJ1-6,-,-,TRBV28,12,CASSSGGSPLHF,TGTGCCAGCAGTTCCGGGGGTTCACCCCTCCACTTT